This TCR beta chain was found in a study of blood T cell repertoires in COVID-19. Study-level background: Whether acute or convalescent, the COVID-19 samples came from the United States, Italy and Spain.

V was cut by 6 bases and J by 0 bases, with 12 bases left in between. Germline CDR1 is SQVTM and CDR2 is ANQGSEA. The CDR3 spans 14 residues. The method was immunoSEQ multiplex PCR; TCRdb's version includes in-frame clones alone and lacks a portion of them. There are 200,000 or so clones in the sample; about 88% occur only once, and 5.5% to 7% lies in the top ten. The gene calls are TRBV29-1 and TRBJ1-3, with D possibly TRBD1 on 6 matching bases. The sequence was obtained from a woman between 40 and 55 years old who had recovered from COVID-19. The material sequenced was peripheral blood. This CDR3 is CSVVQGRSGNTIYF. The CDR3 DNA reads TGCAGCGTAGTACAGGGTCGCTCTGGAAACACCATATATTTT.